This T cell receptor beta chain was found in a study of blood T cell repertoires in COVID-19. Study summary: Researchers got acute and convalescent COVID-19 samples from the United States, Italy and Spain. T cells, B-cell-depleted T cells, or PBMCs provided the cDNA or gDNA that served as material.

Original processing notes: Researchers report that nucleated cell counts were estimated from reference gene primer amplification. Libraries were prepared by immunoSEQ multiplex PCR; TCRdb keeps only in-frame clonotypes and omits some of them. The V and J calls and clone size were taken over from that table, and D and trimming were inferred from the DNA. The profile covers around 25,000 clones, with around 90% appearing a single time and about 20% taken by the ten largest. The TCR sequence derives from a man in his 70s in a cohort sampled during active COVID-19. Sequencing was done on a sample of peripheral blood.

Here the CDR3 reads CASSASMGLQETQYF. The CDR3 bases are TGTGCCAGCAGCGCCAGCATGGGACTCCAAGAGACCCAGTACTTC. The rearrangement links TRBV5-4 to TRBJ2-5, with a possible D match to TRBD2 (6 bases). Per germline, CDR1 SGHNT and CDR2 YYREEE (reference sequence). The CDR3 sequence is 15 residues long. V lost 4 bases and J lost 1, with 14 bases in between.